The 15 T cell receptor beta chains below were found in one sample sequenced in a study of T cell clones after liver transplantation. The table came from immunoSEQ multiplex PCR; TCRdb's copy has only in-frame clones and leaves some out. Found here are approximately 65,000 clones, 90% to 95% of them singletons; the top ten hold roughly 0.9%. The sample consisted of CD4+ T cells from blood, taken about 25 months after liver transplant. The receptor set was obtained from a human patient who received a liver transplant. Certain T cells may be donor cells from the graft.

This chain links TRBV6-6 with TRBJ2-1; no reliable D call. The length of the CDR3 is 12 residues. In germline, CDR1 is MNHNY, CDR2 SVGAGI (reference sequence). Trimming removed 4 bases at V and 2 bases at J, with 3 bases between. The CDR3 spells CASSLTYNEQFF. The CDR3 nucleotides read TGTGCCAGCAGTTTAACCTACAATGAGCAGTTCTTC.

The chain links TRBV5-1 to TRBJ2-2; 8 nucleotides match TRBD1. The J segment lost 6 bases and the V segment lost 4 bases, leaving 5 bases of the junction unmatched. The germline gives CDR1 SGHRS, CDR2 YFSETQ. The CDR3 covers 14 residues. The CDR3 protein is CASSMGRGPGELFF. In DNA form, the CDR3 reads TGCGCCAGCAGCATGGGCAGGGGGCCCGGGGAGCTGTTTTTT.

The chain combines TRBV5-1 with TRBJ2-5; 9 bases match TRBD2. V shed 0 bases, J shed 4 bases, and the junction held 7 bases outside the gene matches. Per germline, CDR1 SGHRS and CDR2 YFSETQ. The CDR3 runs to 16 residues. CDR3 region: CASSLGLAEGGETQYF. DNA of the CDR3: TGCGCCAGCAGCTTGGGACTAGCGGAGGGAGGAGAGACCCAGTACTTC.

V usage is TRBV5-1 and J usage is TRBJ1-1; perhaps TRBD1 as D (5 bases). The CDR3 runs to 14 residues. Trimming took off 1 base at V and 4 bases at J, with 11 bases between the two ends. Germline assignment: CDR1 SGHRS and CDR2 YFSETQ. CDR3 bases: TGCGCCAGCAGCTTGAACTGGGGGAGCACTGAAGCTTTCTTT. This codes for CASSLNWGSTEAFF.

This chain connects TRBV11-2 to TRBJ2-3; the match to TRBD2 covers 11 bases. Germline V CDR1 and CDR2: SGHAT, FQNNGV. J lost 1 base, V lost 1 base, and 10 bases had no gene match. This CDR3 is built from 19 residues. DNA for the CDR3: TGTGCCAGCAGCTTAGGAGGGCTGCGACTAGCGGGGCGCACAGATACGCAGTATTTT. Amino acid sequence: CASSLGGLRLAGRTDTQYF.

The chain links TRBV6-1 to TRBJ1-2; D uncertain. The CDR3 loop spans 16 amino acids. The ends were cut back, 0 bases at V and 2 bases at J, with 13 bases in the middle. The V gene's germline CDR1 is MNHNS and CDR2 SASEGT. CDR3 coding DNA: TGTGCCAGCAGTGAAGCAAGCGGTCAGGCAAACTATGGCTACACCTTC. It specifies CASSEASGQANYGYTF.

V and J are TRBV6-5 and TRBJ1-1; no firm D call. This CDR3 has 16 amino acids. V was clipped by 2 bases and J by 4 bases, with 17 bases between them. Per germline, CDR1 MNHEY and CDR2 SVGAGI. As DNA, the CDR3 is TGTGCCAGCAGTTACGGGTCAGCCTTAGGGAGCACTGAAGCTTTCTTT. Encoded protein: CASSYGSALGSTEAFF.

This rearrangement joins TRBV7-9 to TRBJ2-3; maybe TRBD1 (5 bases). Trimming took off 6 bases at V and 4 bases at J, with 17 bases between the two ends. Germline V gene lookup returns CDR1 SEHNR and CDR2 FQNEAQ (reference sequence). The CDR3 is 15 residues long. The CDR3 sequence: CASSPGWGEADTQYF. The CDR3 nucleotides read TGTGCCAGCAGTCCAGGGTGGGGCGAAGCAGATACGCAGTATTTT.

The chain uses TRBV2 and TRBJ1-5; D is perhaps TRBD1 (5 bases). The CDR3 loop spans 13 amino acids. Germline CDR1 SNHLY, CDR2 FYNNEI. V was clipped by 3 bases and J by 5 bases, with 8 bases between them. CDR3: CASSEGEDQPQHF. The DNA for the CDR3 is TGTGCCAGCAGTGAGGGGGAGGATCAGCCCCAGCATTTT. Combining the CDR3 with reference TRBV2 and TRBJ1-5 gives the whole variable domain EPEVTQTPSHQVTQMGQEVILRCVPISNHLYFYWYRQILGQKVEFLVSFYNNEISEKSEIFDDQFSVERPDGSNFTLKIRSTKLEDSAMYFCASSEGEDQPQHFGDGTRLSIL.

The chain has TRBV2 and TRBJ2-3; TRBD2 agrees at 7 bases. Losses at the gene ends were 7 bases for V and 3 bases for J; bases not matched to a gene: 4. This CDR3 contains 13 residues. CDR1 SNHLY and CDR2 FYNNEI come from the germline V gene. CDR3 nucleotides: TGTGCCAGCAAACTCGGGGGGACAGATACGCAGTATTTT. Translating it yields CASKLGGTDTQYF.

The chain carries TRBV19 and TRBJ1-1; TRBD1 matches at 7 bases. Germline CDR1 reads LNHDA; CDR2 reads SQIVND (reference sequence). The CDR3 extends over 13 amino acids. The V segment lost 6 bases and the J segment 8 bases; nucleotides outside the gene matches: 9. In DNA form, the CDR3 reads TGTGCCAGTAGACCCGGGACAGAGGCCGAAGCTTTCTTT. It specifies CASRPGTEAEAFF.

This clone showed up just a few times. This chain uses TRBV6-5 with TRBJ2-7; 8 nucleotides line up with TRBD1. V lost 2 bases, J lost 6 bases, and 3 bases stayed unmatched. This CDR3 has 13 amino acids. CDR1 and CDR2 from the germline V gene are MNHEY and SVGAGI. The CDR3 loop is CASSYAGQVEQYF. As DNA, the CDR3 is TGTGCCAGCAGTTACGCGGGACAGGTCGAGCAGTACTTC.

The genes are TRBV2 and TRBJ2-5; 8 positions agree with TRBD1. The CDR3 totals 15 residues. Looked up from germline, CDR1 is SNHLY and CDR2 is FYNNEI. V shed 6 bases and J 2 bases; nucleotides not matched to a gene: 8. The DNA for the CDR3 is TGTGCCAGCAGGAGGGACAGGCCAACACAAGAGACCCAGTACTTC. Residues: CASRRDRPTQETQYF.

This clone was counted a single time. The chain couples TRBV19 to TRBJ2-1; D assignment may be TRBD1 or TRBD2 (5 bases each). Germline CDR1 LNHDA, CDR2 SQIVND (reference sequence). V was shortened by 7 bases and J by 9 bases, with 25 bases between the two germline ends. This CDR3 contains 16 residues. The CDR3 nucleotides are TGTGCCAGTAATTACCCGGGACGAGGTGGTAATAGTGAGCAGTTCTTC. Protein sequence: CASNYPGRGGNSEQFF. The full variable domain, rest sourced from reference TRBV19 and TRBJ2-1, is DGGITQSPKYLFRKEGQNVTLSCEQNLNHDAMYWYRQDPGQGLRLIYYSQIVNDFQKGDIAEGYSVSREKKESFPLTVTSAQKNPTAFYLCASNYPGRGGNSEQFFGPGTRLTVL.

This chain uses TRBV5-6 with TRBJ2-2; a weak D match, TRBD1 (6 bases). V lost 4 bases to trimming and J lost 3 bases, with 16 bases between them. CDR3 length equals 16 residues. Looked up from germline, CDR1 is SGHDT and CDR2 is YYEEEE. In DNA form, the CDR3 reads TGTGCCAGCAGCCTGACAGGATCGGGGTACACCGGGGAGCTGTTTTTT. Amino acid sequence: CASSLTGSGYTGELFF.